A selection of T cell receptor beta chains follows, all from one sample in a study of cytomegalovirus exposure and HLA in healthy donors. The table came from immunoSEQ multiplex PCR; TCRdb's copy has only in-frame clones and leaves some out. In the table there are approximately 140,000 clones, 70% to 85% of which are singletons. Sequences were obtained from PBMCs. The receptors derive from a man aged 45-60 years in good health and CMV-seronegative. The CDR3 runs from the conserved cysteine through the conserved F or W. D genes are given only for firm matches. Clone size is stated in some rows and not others, as once, few, many or a class when expanded.

v_call,j_call,d_call,cdr3_length,clone_size,cdr3_aa,cdr3_nt
TRBV7-8,TRBJ1-6,TRBD1,17,.,CASSLGQGGRLDSPLHF,TGTGCCAGCAGCTTAGGACAGGGCGGGAGGTTGGATTCACCCCTCCACTTT
TRBV2,TRBJ1-2,.,14,.,CASRITGLSKSYTF,TGTGCCAGCAGAATTACAGGGTTGTCCAAGAGCTACACCTTC
TRBV4-2,TRBJ2-3,.,15,.,CASSQDTSRTDTQYF,TGTGCCAGCAGCCAGGACACCTCCCGCACAGATACGCAGTATTTT
TRBV5-1,TRBJ2-2,TRBD2,15,.,CASSLTGGNTGELFF,TGCGCCAGCAGCCTGACGGGGGGGAACACCGGGGAGCTGTTTTTT
TRBV29-1,TRBJ1-6,TRBD1,13,few,CSVGQGTGSPLHF,TGCAGCGTCGGACAGGGTACGGGCTCACCCCTCCACTTT
TRBV5-1,TRBJ1-2,TRBD1,18,.,CASSLFTFRDRGLYGYTF,TGCGCCAGCAGCTTGTTCACCTTTAGGGACAGGGGGCTCTATGGCTACACCTTC
TRBV7-9,TRBJ1-1,.,13,.,CASTSQGNTEAFF,TGTGCCAGCACCAGTCAGGGAAACACTGAAGCTTTCTTT
TRBV19,TRBJ2-7,.,13,.,CASSPQGIYEQYF,TGTGCCAGTAGTCCTCAGGGGATATACGAGCAGTACTTC
TRBV21-1,TRBJ1-1,.,16,once,CASSKEGGNGYTEAFF,TGTGCCAGCAGCAAAGAGGGGGGGAACGGTTACACTGAAGCTTTCTTT
TRBV19,TRBJ1-3,.,15,once,CATRGVGLSGNTIYF,TGTGCCACCCGAGGCGTGGGTCTCTCTGGAAACACCATATATTTT
TRBV11-2,TRBJ2-7,.,14,.,CASSLAGRGLEQYF,TGTGCCAGCAGCTTAGCCGGAAGGGGCCTCGAGCAGTACTTC
TRBV5-1,TRBJ2-1,.,15,once,CASSLEPSSYNEQFF,TGCGCCAGCAGCTTGGAACCCAGCTCCTACAATGAGCAGTTCTTC
TRBV7-3,TRBJ2-5,TRBD1,14,.,CASSHSGQQETQYF,TGTGCCAGCAGCCACTCGGGACAGCAAGAGACCCAGTACTTC
TRBV27,TRBJ1-1,.,13,.,CASSITGRAEAFF,TGTGCCAGCAGTATTACAGGGCGCGCTGAAGCTTTCTTT
TRBV6-7,TRBJ1-6,.,17,.,CASSYSGIGGDNSPLHF,TGTGCCAGCAGTTACTCGGGGATAGGGGGGGACAATTCACCCCTCCACTTT
TRBV6-1,TRBJ1-3,TRBD1,15,few,CASRGQAGSGNTIYF,TGTGCCAGCAGGGGACAGGCCGGCTCTGGAAACACCATATATTTT
TRBV2,TRBJ2-5,.,14,.,CASRIKGGRETQYF,TGTGCCAGCAGGATAAAGGGGGGGAGAGAGACCCAGTACTTC
TRBV6-1,TRBJ1-1,.,10,.,CASNEGEAFF,TGTGCCAGCAACGAGGGTGAAGCTTTCTTT
TRBV10-3,TRBJ2-1,TRBD2,15,.,CASHPSGGGYNEQFF,TGTGCCTCCCATCCTAGCGGGGGGGGTTACAATGAGCAGTTCTTC
TRBV4-2,TRBJ2-2,.,16,.,CASSQDPGKNTGELFF,TGTGCCAGCAGCCAAGATCCAGGGAAGAACACCGGGGAGCTGTTTTTT
TRBV11-2,TRBJ2-7,.,14,.,CASSLGFRVHEQYF,TGTGCCAGCAGCTTAGGTTTCAGGGTTCACGAGCAGTACTTC
TRBV30,TRBJ1-6,.,13,once,CAGQQGYNSPLHF,TGTGCCGGGCAACAGGGATACAATTCACCCCTCCACTTT
TRBV5-6,TRBJ1-2,.,13,.,CASSSWGGWGYTF,TGTGCCAGCAGCTCTTGGGGCGGCTGGGGCTACACCTTC
TRBV4-1,TRBJ1-2,.,14,.,CASSQVAGRSGYTF,TGCGCCAGCAGCCAAGTTGCAGGGCGAAGTGGCTACACCTTC
TRBV5-6,TRBJ1-1,.,15,.,CAREKGGEPNTEAFF,TGTGCCAGGGAAAAAGGGGGGGAACCGAACACTGAAGCTTTCTTT
TRBV30,TRBJ2-1,.,13,.,CAWSVRQGGEQFF,TGTGCCTGGAGTGTACGGCAGGGGGGTGAGCAGTTCTTC
TRBV27,TRBJ2-1,.,15,.,CASSPTIDSYNEQFF,TGTGCCAGCAGCCCTACCATTGACAGCTACAATGAGCAGTTCTTC
TRBV6-1,TRBJ2-4,.,13,.,CASSGGTSNIQYF,TGTGCCAGCAGTGGGGGCACCTCAAACATTCAGTACTTC
TRBV7-9,TRBJ2-1,.,14,.,CASSLVLARNEQFF,TGTGCCAGCAGCTTAGTTTTAGCGCGAAATGAGCAGTTCTTC
TRBV6-1,TRBJ1-2,.,13,.,CASRKQGIYGYTF,TGTGCCAGCAGGAAACAGGGTATCTATGGCTACACCTTC
TRBV30,TRBJ2-2,.,14,.,CAGRTVGNTGELFF,TGTGCCGGAAGGACAGTCGGAAACACCGGGGAGCTGTTTTTT
TRBV5-4,TRBJ2-5,.,13,few,CASSPPPGETQYF,TGTGCCAGCAGCCCACCCCCCGGAGAGACCCAGTACTTC
TRBV6-6,TRBJ1-5,TRBD1,16,.,CASIKRGQGSNQPQHF,TGTGCCAGCATCAAGAGGGGACAGGGAAGCAATCAGCCCCAGCATTTT
TRBV5-1,TRBJ2-3,TRBD2,15,.,CASRDSGGKTDTQYF,TGCGCCAGCAGGGATAGCGGGGGGAAAACAGATACGCAGTATTTT
TRBV7-9,TRBJ1-2,.,15,few,CASSLEEGFNYGYTF,TGTGCCAGCAGCTTAGAGGAGGGGTTCAACTATGGCTACACCTTC
TRBV5-4,TRBJ1-1,.,16,few,CASSLGVGDIGHEAFF,TGTGCCAGCAGCTTGGGGGTGGGGGACATAGGCCATGAAGCTTTCTTT
TRBV5-6,TRBJ2-3,TRBD2,16,.,CASSLSASGDTDTQYF,TGTGCCAGCAGCTTGTCGGCTAGCGGGGACACAGATACGCAGTATTTT
TRBV15,TRBJ1-2,TRBD1,17,.,CATSESPGTGEGYGYTF,TGTGCCACCAGCGAGAGTCCCGGGACAGGCGAAGGCTATGGCTACACCTTC
TRBV19,TRBJ1-1,TRBD1,15,.,CASSPWDRADTEAFF,TGTGCCAGTAGTCCCTGGGACAGGGCGGACACTGAAGCTTTCTTT
TRBV5-1,TRBJ2-7,.,15,.,CASSTYRALAYEQYF,TGCGCCAGCAGCACTTACAGGGCGTTGGCCTACGAGCAGTACTTC
TRBV6-1,TRBJ2-7,TRBD2,17,once,CASSGWTSGGDSYEQYF,TGTGCCAGCAGTGGCTGGACTAGCGGGGGCGATTCCTACGAGCAGTACTTC
TRBV28,TRBJ1-6,.,15,.,CASEHRVSQNSPLHF,TGTGCCAGCGAGCACAGGGTGTCCCAGAATTCACCCCTCCACTTT
TRBV18,TRBJ2-1,TRBD2,16,.,CASSPGLAGSYNEQFF,TGTGCCAGCTCACCCGGACTAGCGGGGTCCTACAATGAGCAGTTCTTC
TRBV23-1,TRBJ1-2,.,14,.,CASSRGGGSHRYTF,TGCGCCAGCAGCCGGGGAGGAGGGTCCCATCGCTACACCTTC
TRBV5-6,TRBJ1-4,.,16,.,CASSFGQTSTNEKLFF,TGTGCCAGCAGCTTCGGACAGACTTCAACTAATGAAAAACTGTTTTTT
TRBV2,TRBJ2-7,.,16,.,CASSPFRGRQSYEQYF,TGTGCCAGCAGTCCATTTCGCGGCCGCCAATCCTACGAGCAGTACTTC
TRBV10-2,TRBJ2-5,TRBD2,16,.,CASSPGLGVFQETQYF,TGCGCCAGCAGTCCTGGACTAGGGGTATTCCAAGAGACCCAGTACTTC
TRBV10-3,TRBJ2-7,.,15,.,CAISESYVRGGEQYF,TGTGCCATCAGTGAGTCGTATGTCAGGGGTGGCGAGCAGTACTTC
TRBV4-3,TRBJ1-1,.,14,.,CASSQDPTAVEAFF,TGCGCCAGCAGCCAAGATCCTACAGCAGTTGAAGCTTTCTTT
TRBV30,TRBJ1-3,TRBD1,13,.,CAWSVDRDATIYF,TGTGCCTGGAGTGTAGACAGGGACGCCACCATATATTTT
TRBV7-9,TRBJ2-2,.,14,.,CASSLVVSSGELFF,TGTGCCAGCAGCTTAGTAGTATCCTCCGGGGAGCTGTTTTTT
TRBV6-1,TRBJ2-7,.,14,.,CASRPGLSSYEQYF,TGTGCCAGCAGACCGGGACTGAGCTCCTACGAGCAGTACTTC
TRBV9,TRBJ2-2,TRBD2,13,.,CASSTGGAGELFF,TGTGCCAGCAGTACTGGGGGGGCCGGGGAGCTGTTTTTT
TRBV27,TRBJ2-7,.,10,.,CASRGPEQYF,TGTGCCAGCCGAGGGCCGGAGCAGTACTTC
TRBV11-2,TRBJ2-1,.,13,.,CASSLFLHNEQFF,TGTGCCAGCAGCTTATTTCTCCACAATGAGCAGTTCTTC
TRBV10-3,TRBJ2-7,TRBD1,14,.,CAISWGQSSYEQYF,TGTGCCATCAGTTGGGGACAGTCTTCCTACGAGCAGTACTTC
TRBV6-5,TRBJ2-7,TRBD1,16,.,CASSYHRTGTGWEQYF,TGTGCCAGCAGTTATCACCGTACCGGGACAGGGTGGGAGCAGTACTTC
TRBV6-4,TRBJ1-1,.,14,.,CASRDIDTNTEAFF,TGTGCCAGCAGGGATATAGACACCAACACTGAAGCTTTCTTT
TRBV30,TRBJ1-5,.,14,.,CAWSVLTVNQPQHF,TGTGCCTGGAGTGTACTTACGGTTAATCAGCCCCAGCATTTT
TRBV6-5,TRBJ1-5,.,15,.,CASSYAGGGNQPQHF,TGTGCCAGCAGTTACGCGGGGGGAGGTAATCAGCCCCAGCATTTT